Listed here is a single T cell receptor (beta chain). Its antigen is still unknown. From germline, CDR1 is LGHNA and CDR2 YNFKEQ. V was clipped by 1 base and J by 0 bases, with 13 bases between them. The CDR3 runs to 16 residues. The sample belongs to a study of Ad26.COV2.S vaccination and SARS-CoV-2 variants. Findings of the study overall: Measures of TCR breadth and depth may have fallen short of total T cell responses.

TCRdb keeps only in-frame clones here, not all; method: immunoSEQ multiplex PCR. The sample lists 150,000 to 200,000 clones, 87% seen once, with over 4.5% in the top ten. The chain recombines TRBV4-2 with TRBJ2-7; no reliable D call. The input for sequencing was peripheral blood, taken after recovery from COVID-19. The clonotype comes from a human donor who had recovered from COVID-19. The CDR3 DNA follows: TGTGCCAGCAGCCAAGGGGCCGGGTTGAGCTCCTACGAGCAGTACTTC. Translating gives CASSQGAGLSSYEQYF.